The 32 T cell receptor beta chains in this list originate from one sample, sequenced in a study of CD8+ T cells in alopecia areata. Markers including CD4, CD8alpha, NKG2D and NKG2ACE guided sorting of pooled cutaneous lymph node cells. Extracted from the samples, RNA was reverse transcribed into cDNA to serve as the sequencing template. Data came from immunoSEQ multiplex PCR; TCRdb stores just in-frame clones and leaves some out. Altogether 200,000 to 300,000 clones were found in the sample, and no singletons occur. Sequences were obtained from CD4+ T cells sorted from a lymph node. Receptors were obtained from a C3H/HeJ mouse with alopecia areata. For this strain, the MHC haplotype corresponds to H2-k.

About this clone itself: Genes here carry mouse names. The missing CDR3 end, 4 residues past where the read stops, is filled in from the germline J gene. V gene TRBV19 combines with J gene TRBJ2-3; 9 nucleotides align to TRBD2. Germline-derived CDR1 and CDR2 are FNHDT and SITEND (reference sequence). V lost 6 bases and J lost 0; bases outside the gene matches: 5. The CDR3 totals 15 residues. The CDR3 DNA, read in part, is TGTGCCAGCACGAGACTGGGGGCTAGTGCAGAA. Translation: CASTRLGASAE. The complete CDR3 reads CASTRLGASAETLYF.

This clone was counted only a few times. Gene names follow the mouse nomenclature. The read stops 4 residues short of the end of the CDR3; the missing end is completed from the germline J gene. The same CDR3 is also encoded by other DNA sequences in this sample. The V and J genes are TRBV19 and TRBJ2-2; tentative D call: TRBD2 (6 bases). V was trimmed by 6 bases and J by 2 bases, leaving 14 bases between them. The CDR3 has 15 residues. Germline lookup yields CDR1 FNHDT and CDR2 SITEND (reference sequence). The CDR3 sequence is CASTDRGLNTGQLYF. The CDR3 bases that were read are TGTGCCAGCACCGATAGGGGACTTAACACCGGG.

This clone was counted many times. Germline and genes here are mouse. With the read ending 4 residues before the CDR3 end, the germline J gene is used to fill in that end. This chain joins TRBV17 and TRBJ2-7; TRBD1 aligns across 7 bases. The germline V gene has CDR1 MNHDT and CDR2 YYDKIL. This CDR3 contains 12 residues. CDR3 sequence: CASSRTGDEQYF. Partial CDR3 DNA: TGTGCTAGCAGTAGAACAGGGGAT.

With respect to this clone: The gene symbols are mouse symbols. Coverage ceases 4 residues before the CDR3 finishes, and the germline J gene fills in the end. This chain connects TRBV13-3 to TRBJ2-4, with 8 bases lining up with TRBD2. Germline loops: CDR1 NNHDY, CDR2 SYVADS. CDR3 size: 15 residues. J was trimmed by 2 bases and V by 2 bases; bases with no gene match: 4. The sequenced part of the CDR3 DNA is TGTGCCAGCAGTGACTGGGGGGAAGATCAAAAC. It is translated as CASSDWGEDQN. The whole CDR3 protein reads CASSDWGEDQNTLYF. The full variable domain, in which reference TRBV13-3 and TRBJ2-4 provide the parts outside the CDR3, is EAAVTQSPRSKVAVTGGKVTLSCHQTNNHDYMYWYRQDTGHGLRLIHYSYVADSTEKGDIPDGYKASRPSQENFSLILELASLSQTAVYFCASSDWGEDQNTLYFGAGTRLSVL.

Concerning this clone itself: Gene names and germline match the mouse. The observed sequence ends 4 residues before the CDR3 terminus, with the missing tail filled in from the germline J gene. This chain uses TRBV13-1 with TRBJ2-4, with a weak D call TRBD2 (6 bases). This CDR3 comprises 13 residues. Germline CDR1 reads NSHNY; CDR2 reads SYGAGN. The chain's CDR3 is CASSDGLGNTLYF. Partial CDR3 DNA: TGTGCCAGCAGTGATGGGCTGGGGAAC.

Only a few counts were recorded for this clone. Gene names denote mouse genes. The CDR3 end is not reached by the read, which stops 4 residues before it; the germline J gene fills it in. This rearrangement joins TRBV13-3 to TRBJ1-2; D gene unclear. Germline CDR1 reads NNHDY; CDR2 reads SYVADS. This CDR3 has 15 amino acids. V gave up 0 bases and J gave up 0 bases, with 9 bases separating them. CDR3 sequence reads: CASSDVGFANSDYTF. The CDR3 bases that were read are TGTGCCAGCAGTGATGTTGGGTTTGCAAACTCC.

This clone was counted between two and nine times. Germline and genes: mouse. The sequenced fragment ends 4 residues before the CDR3 boundary, so the rest is inferred from the germline J gene. The genes are TRBV1 and TRBJ2-2; 7 bases agree with TRBD1. From germline, CDR1 is NSQYPW and CDR2 LRSPGD (reference sequence). The V segment lost 0 bases and the J segment 6 bases; nucleotides outside the gene matches: 1. The CDR3 runs to 14 residues. The chain's CDR3 is CTCSADQGAGQLYF. The sequenced part of the CDR3 DNA is TGCACCTGCAGTGCAGATCAGGGGGCCGGG.

Only a few counts were recorded for this clone. Germline and genes here are mouse. The part of the CDR3 DNA that was read is TGTGCTAGCAGTAGAGGGGGGGCGCAGGGGGCCCAAGAC. Protein: CASSRGGAQGAQD. The full CDR3 protein is CASSRGGAQGAQDTQYF. The genes are TRBV17 and TRBJ2-5, with D possibly matching TRBD1 (8 bases). The missing CDR3 end, 4 residues past where the read stops, is filled in from the germline J gene. CDR3 length equals 17 residues. With 1 base removed from V and 2 bases from J, the gap between germline ends came to 16 bases. Per the germline V gene, CDR1 is MNHDT and CDR2 is YYDKIL.

A few counts support this clone. Germline and genes: mouse. The read finishes 3 residues shy of the CDR3 end, and the germline J gene is used to complete it. The chain links TRBV5 to TRBJ1-6, with 8 bases lining up with TRBD1. TRBJ1-6 counts as an open reading frame of uncertain function. The germline gives CDR1 LGHNA, CDR2 YNLKQL (reference sequence). V lost 4 bases to trimming and J lost 3 bases; unmatched junction nucleotides: 2. The CDR3 spans 15 residues. The sequenced CDR3 bases are TGTGCCAGCAGCCCACAGGGGGACTATAATTCGCCC. Its protein product is CASSPQGDYNSP. Given in full, the CDR3 is CASSPQGDYNSPLYF.

This clone appeared a few times. Here the gene names and germline are mouse. The read terminates 4 residues ahead of where the CDR3 ends, so the germline J gene completes it. The sample holds other DNA sequences that translate to the same CDR3. J is TRBJ2-2 and V is TRBV19; D is uncertain. Germline V gene sequence: CDR1 FNHDT, CDR2 SITEND (reference sequence). The CDR3 extends over 15 amino acids. V shed 0 bases and J shed 0 bases, with 6 bases lying between them. CDR3 region: CASSIAHANTGQLYF. CDR3 DNA, as far as it was read: TGTGCCAGCAGTATAGCACATGCAAACACCGGG.

This clone was seen a handful of times. The genes are named according to mouse. Sequencing ends 4 residues short of the CDR3 end; the germline J gene provides the rest. The rearrangement joins TRBV13-1 to TRBJ2-1; TRBD1 matches 7 bases. The germline V gene encodes CDR1 NSHNY and CDR2 SYGAGN. The CDR3 is made up of 15 amino acids. V lost 6 bases to trimming and J lost 4 bases; unmatched junction nucleotides: 10. The DNA read from the CDR3 is TGTGCCAGCACCCCCATCGACAGGGAGTATGCT. Its translation: CASTPIDREYA. The complete CDR3 sequence is CASTPIDREYAEQFF.

This clone showed up just a few times. Mouse names are used for the genes. Coverage ceases 4 residues before the CDR3 finishes, and the germline J gene fills in the end. The chain uses TRBV19 and TRBJ2-3; 8 bases are shared with TRBD2. Germline-derived CDR1 and CDR2 are FNHDT and SITEND (reference sequence). J gave up 1 base and V 2 bases, and 3 bases lay outside the gene matches. The CDR3 covers 15 residues. The part of the CDR3 DNA that was read is TGTGCCAGCAGTATTCCGGACTGGGGTGCAGAA. As protein: CASSIPDWGAE. The CDR3 in full is CASSIPDWGAETLYF.

Comments on this clone: The gene names here belong to mouse. The read halts 4 residues ahead of the CDR3 end, with the missing end drawn from the germline J gene. This chain connects TRBV13-3 to TRBJ2-2, with TRBD1 matching over 10 bases. Germline V gene lookup returns CDR1 NNHDY and CDR2 SYVADS. After removal of 5 bases from V and 4 bases from J, the junction contained 5 bases not matched to a gene. The CDR3 loop spans 15 amino acids. The CDR3 region is CASRGGTGVTGQLYF. CDR3 DNA, as far as it was read: TGTGCCAGCAGAGGCGGGACAGGGGTCACCGGG.

This clone turned up a few times. Genes and germline are mouse. The read terminates 4 residues before the CDR3 end, so the remaining end is supplied by the germline J gene. V and J are TRBV1 and TRBJ1-2; D may be TRBD1 (6 bases). The CDR3 loop spans 14 amino acids. Germline lookup yields CDR1 NSQYPW and CDR2 LRSPGD (reference sequence). Trimming pared 4 bases from V and 0 bases from J, leaving 9 bases between. CDR3 amino acids: CTCSDRAANSDYTF. CDR3 DNA, as far as it was read: TGCACCTGCAGTGACAGGGCTGCAAACTCC.

This clone was detected only a few times. Mouse germline and gene names are used. The sequence runs out 3 residues before the end of the CDR3; the remainder is reconstructed from the germline J gene. The genes are TRBV1 and TRBJ1-6; D remains unclear. TRBJ1-6 qualifies as an ORF whose function is uncertain. Per the germline V gene, CDR1 is NSQYPW and CDR2 is LRSPGD (reference sequence). The CDR3 runs 15 residues. V lost 1 base, J lost 0 bases, and 4 bases lay in between. Here the CDR3 reads CTCSAADSYNSPLYF. The covered CDR3 bases are TGCACCTGCAGTGCAGCAGATTCCTATAATTCGCCC.

In this sample, this clone turned up many times. Mouse gene names and germline throughout. The read terminates 4 residues ahead of where the CDR3 ends, so the germline J gene completes it. The chain links TRBV17 to TRBJ2-2; D unresolved. V lost 6 bases, J lost 0 bases, and 8 bases lay in between. CDR1 is MNHDT and CDR2 is YYDKIL in the germline V gene. The CDR3 is 14 residues long. The CDR3 loop is CASRNNANTGQLYF. The part of the CDR3 DNA that was read is TGTGCTAGCAGAAACAACGCAAACACCGGG.

A note on this clone: Gene names refer to mouse genes. The read terminates 4 residues ahead of where the CDR3 ends, so the germline J gene completes it. Other DNA variants within this sample encode the same CDR3. The V call is TRBV1, the J call TRBJ2-1; possible D gene TRBD1, 5 bases. The CDR3 loop spans 14 amino acids. Between the trimmed V and J ends, which lost 2 bases and 3 bases, there was a span of 8 bases. Germline V gene data show CDR1 as NSQYPW and CDR2 as LRSPGD (reference sequence). The part of the CDR3 DNA that was read is TGCACCTGCAGTGCACGGACAATCTATGCT. It translates to CTCSARTIYA. The full CDR3 protein reads CTCSARTIYAEQFF.

This clone was picked up a small number of times. Each gene name is a mouse one. The CDR3 goes on 4 residues after the read ends, and that part is filled in from the germline J gene. Additional DNA sequences in this sample encode the identical CDR3. The chain has TRBV31 and TRBJ1-2, with 10 bases that match TRBD1. Trimming at V came to 0 bases and at J to 3 bases, leaving 1 base not matched to a gene. Germline V lookup: CDR1 GKSSPN, CDR2 SITVG. This CDR3 contains 14 residues. The chain's CDR3 is CAWSLGTGDSDYTF. The sequenced CDR3 bases are TGTGCCTGGAGTCTGGGGACAGGGGACTCC. The full variable domain, in which reference TRBV31 and TRBJ1-2 provide the parts outside the CDR3, is AQTIHQWPVAEIKAVGSPLSLGCTIKGKSSPNLYWYWQATGGTLQQLFYSITVGQVESVVQLNLSASRPKDDQFILSTEKLLLSHSGFYLCAWSLGTGDSDYTFGSGTRLLVI.

With respect to this clone: Germline and genes here are mouse. The read stops 4 residues short of the end of the CDR3; the missing end is completed from the germline J gene. The chain is built from TRBV13-2 and TRBJ2-5, with 9 bases that match TRBD2. Unmatched junction bases numbered 6, after V lost 3 bases and J lost 1 base. The length of the CDR3 is 16 residues. CDR1 NNHNN and CDR2 SYGAGS come from the germline V gene (reference sequence). The sequenced CDR3 bases are TGTGCCAGCGGTGGCCCCACTGGGGGGTACCAAGAC. The encoded protein is CASGGPTGGYQD. The full CDR3 is CASGGPTGGYQDTQYF.

This clone showed up just a few times. The genes and germline here are from mouse. The read falls 4 residues short of the CDR3 end, and the missing part is taken from the germline J gene. This rearrangement joins TRBV5 to TRBJ1-1; 8 bases line up with TRBD1. This CDR3 spans 12 amino acids. CDR1 LGHNA and CDR2 YNLKQL come from the germline V gene (reference sequence). The CDR3 bases that were read are TGTGCCAGCAGCCGGACAGGGAGA. It translates to CASSRTGR. Given in full, the CDR3 is CASSRTGREVFF.

This clone was detected ten times or more. Here the gene names and germline are mouse. The sequenced fragment ends 4 residues before the CDR3 boundary, so the rest is inferred from the germline J gene. The J gene is TRBJ2-1, the V gene TRBV3; 9 bases are a match to TRBD1. CDR1 SNHLY and CDR2 FYNGKV come from the germline V gene (reference sequence). V was clipped by 2 bases and J by 3 bases; unmatched bases: 2. This CDR3 has 15 amino acids. The part of the CDR3 DNA that was read is TGTGCCAGCAGCTTAAGGGACAGGGTCTATGCT. It yields the protein CASSLRDRVYA. The whole CDR3 protein reads CASSLRDRVYAEQFF. Filled out from reference TRBV3 and TRBJ2-1, the complete variable domain reads GPKVLQIPSHQIIDMGQMVTLNCDPVSNHLYFYWYKQILGQQMEFLVNFYNGKVMEKSKLFKDQFSVERPDGSYFTLKIQPTALEDSAVYFCASSLRDRVYAEQFFGPGTRLTVL.

This clone has only a few counts. Each gene name is a mouse one. Read sequence stops 4 residues before the CDR3 end, and the germline J gene provides the missing end. The chain carries TRBV17 and TRBJ2-2, with D maybe TRBD2 (7 bases). Trimming took 5 bases from V and 4 from J, leaving 11 bases between them. This CDR3 is 14 amino acids long. Germline V gives CDR1 MNHDT, CDR2 YYDKIL. The CDR3 here is CASSGGQGTGQLYF. The sequenced CDR3 bases are TGTGCTAGCAGTGGGGGGCAAGGCACCGGG.

As regards this clone: All gene names here are mouse names. The read finishes 4 residues shy of the CDR3 end, and the germline J gene is used to complete it. The V gene is TRBV17, the J gene TRBJ2-1; 7 positions match TRBD1. CDR3 length equals 14 residues. Germline V gene lookup returns CDR1 MNHDT and CDR2 YYDKIL. After removal of 1 base from V and 6 bases from J, the junction contained 3 bases not matched to a gene. The DNA read from the CDR3 is TGTGCTAGCAGTAGAGGACAGGGTGGTGCT. Its protein product is CASSRGQGGA. The CDR3, in full, reads CASSRGQGGAEQFF. Together with reference TRBV17 and TRBJ2-1, the CDR3 gives the full variable domain: DTTVKQNPRYKLARVGKPVNLICSQTMNHDTMYWYQKKPNQAPKLLLFYYDKILNREADTFEKFQSSRPNNSFCSLYIGSAGLEYSAMYLCASSRGQGGAEQFFGPGTRLTVL.

This clone was detected only a few times. Mouse gene names apply. With the read ending 4 residues before the CDR3 end, the germline J gene is used to fill in that end. This chain links TRBV31 with TRBJ1-2; TRBD1 aligns across 8 bases. J lost 0 bases, V lost 1 base, and 1 base had no gene match. This CDR3 spans 14 amino acids. CDR1 is GKSSPN, CDR2 SITVG, per germline. The DNA read from the CDR3 is TGTGCCTGGAGTCAGACAGGGGCAAACTCC. Translation gives CAWSQTGANS. The full-length CDR3 reads as CAWSQTGANSDYTF.

This clone came up a few times. Gene and germline names: mouse. The CDR3 goes on 3 residues after the read ends, and that part is filled in from the germline J gene. Other DNA sequences in the same sample also yield this CDR3. The V call is TRBV13-2, the J call TRBJ1-6; 7 nucleotides align to TRBD1. TRBJ1-6 is an open reading frame whose function is uncertain. From germline, CDR1 is NNHNN and CDR2 SYGAGS (reference sequence). Trimming took 2 bases from V and 4 from J; bases not matched to a gene: 0. This CDR3 contains 14 residues. CDR3 DNA, as far as it was read: TGTGCCAGCGGTGAGGGACAGTATAATTCGCCC. Its translation is CASGEGQYNSP. The whole CDR3 reads CASGEGQYNSPLYF.

Of note for this clone: The gene names given are mouse names. The read terminates 4 residues ahead of where the CDR3 ends, so the germline J gene completes it. V usage is TRBV13-3 and J usage is TRBJ2-7, with 11 bases matching TRBD1. CDR1 is NNHDY and CDR2 is SYVADS in the germline V gene. Trimming removed 5 bases from V and 0 bases from J; junction bases left unmatched: 1. This CDR3 is built from 14 residues. The CDR3 loop reads CASRGQGVSYEQYF. The part of the CDR3 DNA that was read is TGTGCCAGCAGGGGACAGGGGGTCTCCTAT.

Details on this clone: Gene labels here are mouse ones. This CDR3 reads CASNTGGEVFF. The covered CDR3 bases are TGTGCCAGCAACACAGGGGGA. The chain employs TRBV13-1 and TRBJ1-1; 8 positions agree with TRBD1. Read coverage stops 4 residues before the CDR3 terminus; the germline J gene supplies the remainder. This CDR3 contains 11 residues. Germline-derived CDR1 and CDR2 are NSHNY and SYGAGN.

Turning to this clone: The gene names given are mouse names. The read gets to within 4 residues of the CDR3 end, and the germline J gene fills in the rest. The V call is TRBV5, the J call TRBJ2-2; 10 nucleotides align to TRBD1. Germline values: CDR1 LGHNA, CDR2 YNLKQL (reference sequence). The V segment lost 1 base and the J segment 4 bases; nucleotides outside the gene matches: 3. This CDR3 comprises 16 residues. The CDR3 bases that were read are TGTGCCAGCAGCCAAGGACAGGGGGCGGTCACCGGG. This gives the protein CASSQGQGAVTG. The whole CDR3 sequence is CASSQGQGAVTGQLYF.

Remarks on this clone: Each gene name is a mouse one. Coverage ceases 4 residues before the CDR3 finishes, and the germline J gene fills in the end. The chain joins TRBV5 to TRBJ2-3; no definite D call. This CDR3 is built from 13 residues. The germline CDR1 and CDR2 sequences are LGHNA and YNLKQL (reference sequence). V lost 4 bases and J 2 bases, leaving 7 bases between the germline ends. This chain's CDR3 is CASSLTTAETLYF. CDR3 DNA (partial): TGTGCCAGCAGCCTGACTACTGCAGAA.

Only a few counts were recorded for this clone. The gene names here belong to mouse. The read gets to within 4 residues of the CDR3 end, and the germline J gene fills in the rest. Other DNA sequences in this sample translate to the same CDR3. V usage is TRBV5 and J usage is TRBJ2-1; D unclear. Germline assignment: CDR1 LGHNA and CDR2 YNLKQL (reference sequence). This CDR3 contains 13 residues. V shed 0 bases and J shed 4 bases, with 4 bases lying between them. CDR3 residues: CASSQDWYAEQFF. The DNA read from the CDR3 is TGTGCCAGCAGCCAAGATTGGTATGCT.

This clone was observed a few times. The gene names given are mouse names. The observed sequence ends 3 residues before the CDR3 terminus, with the missing tail filled in from the germline J gene. This rearrangement joins TRBV31 to TRBJ1-6; TRBD1 might be the D (6 bases). TRBJ1-6 is an ORF; its function is uncertain. Germline assignment: CDR1 GKSSPN and CDR2 SITVG. The V end was cut by 4 bases, the J end by 0 bases, with 10 bases between. CDR3 length: 15 amino acids. The part of the CDR3 DNA that was read is TGTGCCTGGACGCAGGGGAATTCCTATAATTCGCCC. This encodes CAWTQGNSYNSP. The full CDR3 reads CAWTQGNSYNSPLYF.

Comments on this clone: The listed genes are named as in mouse. The CDR3 DNA, read in part, is TGTGCCAGCAGTGATGGGACAGTAAAC. Protein product: CASSDGTVN. The whole CDR3 is CASSDGTVNTLYF. This chain joins TRBV13-1 and TRBJ2-4; D perhaps matches TRBD1 (6 bases). The CDR3 is cut off 4 residues early in the read; its end comes from the germline J gene. CDR3 length equals 13 residues. CDR1 and CDR2 from the germline V gene are NSHNY and SYGAGN.